One sample yielded the 28 T cell receptor beta chains listed below, sequenced in a study of T cells after yellow fever vaccination. TCRdb re-called the 5' RACE reads with MiXCR, one entry per CDR3 protein. Among some 220,000 distinct CDR3 sequences listed, approximately 3.3% were seen once. The sample consisted of CD4+ T cells sorted from PBMCs, taken 10 days after the yellow fever booster vaccination. These receptors were taken from a young man who received the YFV17D yellow fever vaccine.

V usage is TRBV18 and J usage is TRBJ1-5; D not certain. CDR1 is KGHSH, CDR2 LQKENI, per germline. The CDR3 has 15 amino acids. V shed 0 bases and J shed 2 bases, with 8 bases lying between them. As DNA, the CDR3 is TGTGCCAGCTCACCACCGAGGGCAGGCAATCAGCCCCAGCATTTT. It translates to CASSPPRAGNQPQHF.

The table lists this clonotype with a few counts. The genes are TRBV12-3 or TRBV12-4 and TRBJ1-4; no clear D gene. V lost 5 bases to trimming and J lost 12 bases, with 10 bases between them. The CDR3 runs 11 residues. CDR3: CASSRTTELFF. CDR3 bases: TGTGCCAGCAGTCGGACGACTGAACTGTTTTTT.

This clonotype was seen repeatedly, ten times or more. The V call is TRBV28, the J call TRBJ1-2, with a weak D call TRBD1 (5 bases). With 7 bases removed from V and 5 bases from J, the gap between germline ends came to 11 bases. The CDR3 totals 12 residues. Germline V gene sequence: CDR1 MDHEN, CDR2 SYDVKM. The CDR3 region has the DNA TGTGCCAGCACCGTTGGGGGTTATGGCTACACCTTC. Translating it yields CASTVGGYGYTF.

There are many counts of this clonotype. The chain combines TRBV5-1 with TRBJ2-1; D is unresolved. CDR1 is SGHRS and CDR2 is YFSETQ in the germline V gene. V was pared by 1 base and J by 7 bases, with 12 bases between. This CDR3 contains 14 residues. This CDR3 reads CASSLWQSINEQFF. DNA of the CDR3: TGCGCCAGCAGCTTGTGGCAGTCAATAAATGAGCAGTTCTTC.

This clonotype came up many times. The chain links TRBV6-1 to TRBJ1-6; TRBD1 aligns across 8 bases. Trimming removed 6 bases from V and 7 bases from J; junction bases left unmatched: 8. The CDR3 contains 15 residues. Germline V gives CDR1 MNHNS, CDR2 SASEGT. CDR3 sequence reads: CASSGRGLRNSPLHF. CDR3 nucleotides: TGTGCCAGCAGCGGCAGGGGGCTAAGGAATTCACCCCTCCACTTT.

The V call is TRBV7-2, the J call TRBJ1-6; D call uncertain. V shed 1 base and J shed 11 bases, with 9 bases lying between them. The CDR3 has 13 residues. Germline CDR1 is SGHTA and CDR2 is FQGNSA. The CDR3, as DNA: TGTGCCAGCAGCTTAGGGATGACCCCACCCCTCCACTTT. This translates into CASSLGMTPPLHF. Together with reference TRBV7-2 and TRBJ1-6, the CDR3 gives the full variable domain: GAGVSQSPSNKVTEKGKDVELRCDPISGHTALYWYRQSLGQGLEFLIYFQGNSAPDKSGLPSDRFSAERTGGSVSTLTIQRTQQEDSAVYLCASSLGMTPPLHFGNGTRLTVT.

Only a few counts were recorded for this clonotype. The chain joins TRBV3-1 to TRBJ1-4; D not certain. The CDR3 consists of 12 residues. V was trimmed by 0 bases and J by 10 bases, leaving 6 bases between them. Per the germline V gene, CDR1 is LGHDT and CDR2 is YNNKEL (reference sequence). The CDR3: CASSQDLGKLFF. The CDR3 coding sequence is TGTGCCAGCAGCCAAGATTTGGGAAAACTGTTTTTT.

This clonotype has ten or more counts. The CDR3 coding sequence is TGCGCCAGCAGCTCCGACCCGGACACTGAAGCTTTCTTT. It translates to CASSSDPDTEAFF. The chain couples TRBV5-1 to TRBJ1-1; no clear D. Germline-derived CDR1 and CDR2 are SGHRS and YFSETQ. The CDR3 consists of 13 residues. The ends were cut back, 3 bases at V and 3 bases at J, with 9 bases in the middle.

The J gene is TRBJ2-7, the V gene TRBV9; 11 nucleotides align to TRBD2. Per germline, CDR1 SGDLS and CDR2 YYNGEE. The CDR3 contains 15 residues. V lost 1 base and J lost 2; bases outside the gene matches: 2. The CDR3 DNA reads TGTGCCAGCAGCGTACAGACTAGCGGGACCTACGAGCAGTACTTC. As protein: CASSVQTSGTYEQYF. Full variable domain (missing parts from reference TRBV9 and TRBJ2-7): DSGVTQTPKHLITATGQRVTLRCSPRSGDLSVYWYQQSLDQGLQFLIQYYNGEERAKGNILERFSAQQFPDLHSELNLSSLELGDSALYFCASSVQTSGTYEQYFGPGTRLTVT.

The rearrangement links TRBV5-1 to TRBJ2-1; TRBD1 aligns across 8 bases. In germline, CDR1 is SGHRS, CDR2 YFSETQ. Trimming at V came to 4 bases and at J to 4 bases, leaving 13 bases not matched to a gene. This CDR3 has 17 residues. Here the CDR3 reads CASSPGIRDRRYNEQFF. CDR3 nucleotides: TGCGCCAGCAGCCCCGGCATAAGGGACAGGAGATACAATGAGCAGTTCTTC.

The chain carries TRBV3-1 and TRBJ1-1; D is undetermined. Germline V gives CDR1 LGHDT, CDR2 YNNKEL (reference sequence). Trimming left V 6 bases short and J 2 bases short, with 13 bases between. The CDR3 sequence is 14 residues long. The CDR3 DNA sequence: TGTGCCAGCAGTTTCCGGGATGTAAACACTGAAGCTTTCTTT. It translates to CASSFRDVNTEAFF.

This clonotype was detected many times. The chain combines TRBV7-2 with TRBJ1-2; tentative D call: TRBD1 (5 bases). CDR1 and CDR2 (germline): SGHTA, FQGNSA. The CDR3 is 14 amino acids. V was clipped by 5 bases and J by 4 bases, with 14 bases between them. The CDR3 region has the DNA TGTGCCAGCAGCCGTGAGTGGACACGCTATGGCTACACCTTC. Residues: CASSREWTRYGYTF.

This clonotype showed up many times. The genes are TRBV30 and TRBJ2-7, with D perhaps matching TRBD1 (6 bases). The CDR3 totals 16 residues. The V and J ends lost 2 bases and 4 bases respectively, with 21 bases between them. The germline V gene has CDR1 GTSNPN and CDR2 SVGIG (reference sequence). CDR3 nucleotide sequence: TGTGCCTGGAGTCCCTACCCCCGACAGGTTAGATACGAGCAGTACTTC. Translation: CAWSPYPRQVRYEQYF.

The table lists this clonotype with many counts. The CDR3 sequence: CASGGTSGYEQYF. The CDR3, as DNA: TGCGCCAGCGGAGGGACAAGTGGGTACGAGCAGTACTTC. This chain uses TRBV5-1 with TRBJ2-7, with D perhaps being TRBD1 or TRBD2 (6 bases each). This CDR3 spans 13 amino acids. Deletions cut 7 bases from V and 4 bases from J, with 15 bases between. The germline V gene encodes CDR1 SGHRS and CDR2 YFSETQ.

This chain connects TRBV18 to TRBJ1-5; the D is unclear. CDR1 and CDR2 (germline): KGHSH, LQKENI. The CDR3 length is 15 residues. Between the trimmed V and J ends, which lost 5 bases and 3 bases, there was a span of 14 bases. The CDR3 loop reads CASSTNPGTNQPQHF. As DNA, the CDR3 is TGTGCCAGCTCAACCAATCCGGGAACCAATCAGCCCCAGCATTTT.

This clonotype was counted at least ten times. The chain employs TRBV5-1 and TRBJ2-2; D not resolved. Per the germline V gene, CDR1 is SGHRS and CDR2 is YFSETQ. Trimming cost V 4 bases and J 7 bases, with 11 bases left between them. This CDR3 spans 13 amino acids. The CDR3 DNA sequence: TGCGCCAGCAGCCCACGAACCGACGGGGAGCTGTTTTTT. It translates to CASSPRTDGELFF.

The V gene is TRBV7-3, the J gene TRBJ1-2; TRBD1 aligns across 9 bases. In germline, CDR1 is SGHTA, CDR2 FQGTGA. The CDR3 is 14 amino acids. With V trimmed by 4 bases and J by 7 bases, 7 bases remained unmatched. The CDR3 loop reads CASSSGTGLGGYTF. In nucleotides, the CDR3 is TGTGCCAGCAGCTCAGGGACAGGGTTGGGTGGCTACACCTTC.

This clonotype has more than one count but fewer than ten. This chain connects TRBV2 to TRBJ2-3; D is unclear. Per germline, CDR1 SNHLY and CDR2 FYNNEI. With 4 bases removed from V and 5 bases from J, the gap between germline ends came to 10 bases. The CDR3 sequence is 13 residues long. CDR3 sequence reads: CASSVEVGDTQYF. The DNA for the CDR3 is TGTGCCAGCAGTGTGGAAGTGGGAGATACGCAGTATTTT. Full variable domain (remainder filled in from reference TRBV2 and TRBJ2-3): EPEVTQTPSHQVTQMGQEVILRCVPISNHLYFYWYRQILGQKVEFLVSFYNNEISEKSEIFDDQFSVERPDGSNFTLKIRSTKLEDSAMYFCASSVEVGDTQYFGPGTRLTVL.

The CDR3 region has the DNA TGTGCCAGCAGCCAAGCTTCGGGCAGGGAGGCTTCAGAGACCCAGTACTTC. Its protein is CASSQASGREASETQYF. The V gene is TRBV3-1, the J gene TRBJ2-5; D perhaps matches TRBD2 (6 bases). Germline V gene sequence: CDR1 LGHDT, CDR2 YNNKEL (reference sequence). This CDR3 contains 17 residues. V lost 1 base, J lost 4 bases, and 19 bases lay in between.

The chain carries TRBV20-1 and TRBJ2-4, with 9 bases fitting TRBD2. This CDR3 spans 13 amino acids. Germline V gene sequence: CDR1 DFQATT, CDR2 SNEGSKA (reference sequence). Unmatched junction bases numbered 7, after V lost 6 bases and J lost 7 bases. This CDR3 is CSAQAGGVNIQYF. The CDR3 DNA is TGCAGTGCCCAAGCGGGAGGTGTGAACATTCAGTACTTC.

The V gene is TRBV6-6, the J gene TRBJ1-5; D uncertain. The germline CDR1 and CDR2 sequences are MNHNY and SVGAGI (reference sequence). V lost 6 bases, J lost 5 bases, and 11 bases lay in between. This CDR3 comprises 13 residues. In DNA form, the CDR3 reads TGTGCCAGCAGCTTCCTGAGTGATCAGCCCCAGCATTTT. It encodes CASSFLSDQPQHF.

This clonotype was counted between two and nine times. J is TRBJ1-5 and V is TRBV6-2 or TRBV6-3, with D hard to call. The germline CDR1 and CDR2 sequences are MNHEY and SVGEGT. Trimming removed 6 bases at V and 4 bases at J, with 10 bases between. The CDR3 spans 13 residues. The chain's CDR3 is CASSLEWNQPQHF. The CDR3, as DNA: TGTGCCAGCAGCTTGGAATGGAATCAGCCCCAGCATTTT.

The table lists this clonotype with many counts. This chain joins TRBV7-6 and TRBJ2-5; 10 bases line up with TRBD2. Per germline, CDR1 SGHVS and CDR2 FNYEAQ. This CDR3 spans 14 amino acids. Trimming at V came to 5 bases and at J to 7 bases, leaving 7 bases not matched to a gene. CDR3 DNA sequence: TGTGCCAGCAGCCTGGGACTAGCGTCGGGGACCCAGTACTTC. This gives the protein CASSLGLASGTQYF.

This clonotype was seen repeatedly, ten times or more. V is TRBV12-3 or TRBV12-4 and J is TRBJ1-2, with 9 bases lining up with TRBD1. V shed 10 bases and J 4 bases; nucleotides not matched to a gene: 4. CDR3 size: 12 residues. The chain's CDR3 is CAILDRGYGYTF. As DNA, the CDR3 is TGTGCCATCCTGGACAGGGGCTATGGCTACACCTTC.

This clonotype has at least ten counts. The chain couples TRBV9 to TRBJ2-5; D uncertain. Germline V gives CDR1 SGDLS, CDR2 YYNGEE. Trimming stripped 0 bases from V and 1 base from J, with 7 bases between. The CDR3 is 14 residues long. CDR3 region: CASSVVASQETQYF. CDR3 sequence (DNA): TGTGCCAGCAGCGTAGTGGCTTCCCAAGAGACCCAGTACTTC.

This clonotype has only a few counts. The gene calls are TRBV12-3 or TRBV12-4 and TRBJ1-2, with unresolved D. There are 14 residues in the CDR3. Between the trimmed V and J ends, which lost 3 bases and 2 bases, there was a span of 10 bases. CDR3 in DNA: TGTGCCAGCAGTTTGGCACGGGTAAACTATGGCTACACCTTC. Its protein is CASSLARVNYGYTF.

This chain connects TRBV6-6 to TRBJ1-2; D is undetermined. Trimming stripped 2 bases from V and 5 bases from J, with 6 bases between. CDR1 MNHNY and CDR2 SVGAGI come from the germline V gene (reference sequence). This CDR3 has 12 residues. CDR3 nucleotides: TGTGCCAGCAGTTACCTCGCTTATGGCTACACCTTC. Translated: CASSYLAYGYTF.

This clonotype has at least ten counts. This chain links TRBV7-2 with TRBJ2-1, with D tentatively TRBD1 or TRBD2 (5 bases each). The germline V gene encodes CDR1 SGHTA and CDR2 FQGNSA. Trimming removed 4 bases at V and 13 bases at J, with 17 bases between. This CDR3 spans 13 amino acids. This chain's CDR3 is CASSSRDRLAQFF. The CDR3 bases are TGTGCCAGCAGCTCCCGGGACCGCCTAGCCCAGTTCTTC.